A single sample gave rise to the 20 T cell receptor beta chains below, sequenced in a study of T cells in Graves' hyperthyroidism and ophthalmopathy. The CDR3 regions of TCR beta were amplified from RNA transcripts. Initially, a first-round RT-PCR of the TCR CDR3 employed the HTBI primer set. TCRdb re-called the multiplex PCR reads with MiXCR, one entry per CDR3 protein. The data contain under 350,000 distinct CDR3 sequences, about a sixth of them singletons. Sequences were obtained from blood. Receptors originate from a woman in her fifties or sixties with Graves' ophthalmopathy.

This clonotype was recorded a few times. This chain uses TRBV7-2 with TRBJ2-6, with no clear D. From germline, CDR1 is SGHTA and CDR2 FQGNSA. This CDR3 is 17 amino acids long. The V end lost 3 bases, the J end lost 0 bases, and 12 bases lay between the germline ends. The CDR3 reads CASSFELLSSGANVLTF. For the CDR3, the DNA is TGTGCCAGCAGCTTTGAACTACTCTCCTCTGGGGCCAACGTCCTGACTTTC.

This clonotype was seen many times. The chain is built from TRBV7-8 and TRBJ2-5; perhaps TRBD2 as D (6 bases). Germline V gives CDR1 SGHVS, CDR2 FQNEAQ. The CDR3 extends over 13 amino acids. Trimming cost V 1 base and J 5 bases, with 8 bases left between them. For the CDR3, the DNA is TGTGCCAGCAGCTTAGATGGAGGGGAGACCCAGTACTTC. This codes for CASSLDGGETQYF.

This clonotype was seen at least ten times. The CDR3 here is CASSGQTEETQYF. The CDR3 nucleotides are TGTGCCAGCAGTGGGCAGACCGAAGAGACCCAGTACTTC. The gene calls are TRBV2 and TRBJ2-5, with no clear D. Trimming removed 4 bases from V and 3 bases from J, with 9 bases in between. CDR1 and CDR2 from the germline V gene are SNHLY and FYNNEI. There are 13 residues in the CDR3.

This clonotype occurred many times. V and J are TRBV11-1 and TRBJ2-7; possibly TRBD2 for D (5 bases). The germline V gene encodes CDR1 SGHAT and CDR2 FQDESV (reference sequence). The CDR3 is 14 residues long. V lost 1 base, J lost 6 bases, and 13 bases lay in between. The DNA for the CDR3 is TGTGCCAGCAGCTTAGTTGTGAGCGAGGGCGAGCAGTACTTC. It yields the protein CASSLVVSEGEQYF.

This clonotype has a count of ten or more. This chain joins TRBV11-2 and TRBJ2-7, with D unclear. The length of the CDR3 is 14 residues. The germline V and J ends were trimmed by 5 bases and 4 bases, with 15 bases remaining between them. From germline, CDR1 is SGHAT and CDR2 FQNNGV. CDR3 loop: CASSPLRARYEQYF. CDR3 in DNA: TGTGCCAGCAGCCCCCTCCGGGCCAGATACGAGCAGTACTTC. Complete variable domain (other parts from reference TRBV11-2 and TRBJ2-7): EAGVAQSPRYKIIEKRQSVAFWCNPISGHATLYWYQQILGQGPKLLIQFQNNGVVDDSQLPKDRFSAERLKGVDSTLKIQPAKLEDSAVYLCASSPLRARYEQYFGPGTRLTVT.

This clonotype occurred many times. The V call is TRBV2, the J call TRBJ2-2, with D uncertain. V was pared by 8 bases and J by 2 bases, with 18 bases between. This CDR3 has 16 residues. The germline gives CDR1 SNHLY, CDR2 FYNNEI. CDR3 DNA: TGTGCCAGCTCCGTAATCAAACCCGCTAACACCGGGGAGCTGTTTTTT. Protein: CASSVIKPANTGELFF. The full variable domain, rest sourced from reference TRBV2 and TRBJ2-2, is EPEVTQTPSHQVTQMGQEVILRCVPISNHLYFYWYRQILGQKVEFLVSFYNNEISEKSEIFDDQFSVERPDGSNFTLKIRSTKLEDSAMYFCASSVIKPANTGELFFGEGSRLTVL.

J is TRBJ2-2 and V is TRBV3-1; a possible D gene is TRBD2 (6 bases). Germline V lookup: CDR1 LGHDT, CDR2 YNNKEL (reference sequence). There are 16 residues in the CDR3. In nucleotides, the CDR3 is TGTCCCATCAGCCAAGAGCCCGGGAGTTACACCGGGGAGCTGTTTTTT. This translates into CPISQEPGSYTGELFF.

This clonotype was picked up many times. J is TRBJ2-7 and V is TRBV28, with TRBD1 matching 10 bases. Germline assignment: CDR1 MDHEN and CDR2 SYDVKM. With V trimmed by 3 bases and J by 0 bases, 8 bases remained unmatched. The CDR3 loop spans 17 amino acids. The CDR3 sequence: CASSLWDRGRSSYEQYF. In DNA, the CDR3 is TGTGCCAGCAGTTTGTGGGACAGGGGAAGGAGCTCCTACGAGCAGTACTTC.

The CDR3 loop is CASSSQGLNTEAFF. CDR3 bases: TGTGCCAGCAGCTCACAGGGACTTAACACTGAAGCTTTCTTT. The chain carries TRBV5-4 and TRBJ1-1; D possibly corresponds to TRBD1 (6 bases). Trimming shortened V by 3 bases and J by 2 bases, and 11 bases separated the two germline ends. The germline gives CDR1 SGHNT, CDR2 YYREEE (reference sequence). The CDR3 extends over 14 amino acids.

The chain couples TRBV12-3 or TRBV12-4 to TRBJ2-5; no clear D. The CDR3 has 15 residues. V lost 5 bases to trimming and J lost 1 base, with 14 bases between them. CDR3 nucleotide sequence: TGTGCCAGCAGTGCCTCCGACGGGCTCCAAGAGACCCAGTACTTC. The encoded protein is CASSASDGLQETQYF.

This clonotype was recorded at least ten times. The genes are TRBV7-6 and TRBJ2-7, with D perhaps matching TRBD1 (5 bases). CDR1 SGHVS and CDR2 FNYEAQ come from the germline V gene. The V end lost 1 base, the J end lost 5 bases, and 9 bases lay between the germline ends. The CDR3 contains 13 residues. CDR3 region: CASSLGEGDEQYF. Written as DNA, the CDR3 is TGTGCCAGCAGCTTAGGGGAAGGGGACGAGCAGTACTTC.

This clonotype has more than one count but fewer than ten. This rearrangement joins TRBV9 to TRBJ2-2; the D gene is possibly TRBD1 (5 bases). V lost 0 bases, J lost 5 bases, and 14 bases lay in between. This CDR3 is built from 16 residues. Per germline, CDR1 SGDLS and CDR2 YYNGEE. CDR3 DNA: TGTGCCAGCAGCGTAGCGGCTGGGGCTGGGACCGGGGAGCTGTTTTTT. It encodes CASSVAAGAGTGELFF.

On this clonotype: One junction end does not reproduce the germline sequence, and a read error may be involved. The chain combines TRBV7-7 with TRBJ1-5; TRBD1 agrees at 7 bases. The germline CDR1 and CDR2 sequences are SSHAT and FNYEAQ (reference sequence). The CDR3 loop spans 17 amino acids. CDR3 region: CASSPKNDRDADQPQHF. Here the CDR3 DNA reads TGTGCTAGCAGCCCTAAGAACGACAGGGACGCGGATCAGCCCCAGCATTTT.

This clonotype was seen at least ten times. V and J are TRBV6-1 and TRBJ2-1; a weak D match, TRBD1 (6 bases). The germline CDR1 and CDR2 sequences are MNHNS and SASEGT. The CDR3 is 15 amino acids. V was clipped by 2 bases and J by 7 bases, with 15 bases between them. CDR3 DNA: TGTGCCAGCAGTGAATCCGGGACAAGGCGGAATGAGCAGTTCTTC. It encodes CASSESGTRRNEQFF.

The sample holds a few counts of this clonotype. The J gene is TRBJ1-2, the V gene TRBV6-2 or TRBV6-3; the D gene is possibly TRBD1 (5 bases). V was pared by 5 bases and J by 8 bases, with 9 bases between. The CDR3 consists of 11 residues. Germline V lookup: CDR1 MNHEY, CDR2 SVGEGT. The CDR3 bases are TGTGCCAGCAGTCAAAGGGGCGGCTACACCTTC. It is translated as CASSQRGGYTF.

This clonotype was picked up many times. This sequence joins TRBV7-2 and TRBJ1-2; D gene uncertain. The germline V gene encodes CDR1 SGHTA and CDR2 FQGNSA. Trimming removed 4 bases from V and 0 bases from J, with 12 bases in between. The CDR3 runs to 15 residues. CDR3 protein: CASSSSAGANYGYTF. The CDR3 coding sequence is TGTGCCAGCAGCTCCTCAGCAGGAGCTAACTATGGCTACACCTTC.

The V and J genes are TRBV14 and TRBJ2-2; D perhaps matches TRBD2 (5 bases). Germline V gene lookup returns CDR1 SGHDN and CDR2 FVKESK. The CDR3 length is 17 residues. The germline V and J ends were trimmed by 6 bases and 2 bases, with 19 bases remaining between them. CDR3: CASSAESYGRNTGELFF. The CDR3, as DNA: TGTGCCAGCAGTGCCGAATCCTATGGGAGAAACACCGGGGAGCTGTTTTTT.

This clonotype was counted ten times or more. The chain recombines TRBV20-1 with TRBJ2-1; TRBD2 aligns across 10 bases. In germline, CDR1 is DFQATT, CDR2 SNEGSKA (reference sequence). Trimming cost V 8 bases and J 5 bases; bases outside gene matches: 9. The CDR3 totals 14 residues. The CDR3 protein is CSCKGLAVHNEQFF. The CDR3 bases are TGCAGTTGTAAAGGACTAGCGGTGCACAATGAGCAGTTCTTC.

This clonotype has a count of ten or more. The CDR3 bases are TGTGCCAGCAAGGGGGCTCGCGGGCAGCGGGGACGGCAAGAGACCCAGTACTTC. It is translated as CASKGARGQRGRQETQYF. The chain has TRBV6-1 and TRBJ2-5; the D gene could be TRBD1 or TRBD2 (7 bases each). Germline values: CDR1 MNHNS, CDR2 SASEGT. V was clipped by 7 bases and J by 2 bases, with 26 bases between them. The CDR3 is made up of 18 amino acids.

For this clonotype: The junction differs from germline at one of its ends, possibly a read error. The V call is TRBV5-6, the J call TRBJ2-3; D could derive from TRBD1 or TRBD2 (5 bases each). Germline assignment: CDR1 SGHDT and CDR2 YYEEEE. This CDR3 is built from 15 residues. For the CDR3, the DNA is TGTGCCAGCAGGTTGGCCCAGAGGGGTCTGGATACGCAGTATTTT. Protein: CASRLAQRGLDTQYF.